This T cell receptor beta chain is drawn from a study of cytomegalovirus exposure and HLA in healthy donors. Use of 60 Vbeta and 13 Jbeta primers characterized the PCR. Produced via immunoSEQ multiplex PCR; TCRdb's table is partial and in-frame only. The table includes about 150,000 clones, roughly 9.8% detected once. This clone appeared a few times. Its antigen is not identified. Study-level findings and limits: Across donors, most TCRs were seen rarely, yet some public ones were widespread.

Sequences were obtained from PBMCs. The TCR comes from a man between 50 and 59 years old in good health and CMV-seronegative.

The CDR3 region is CSVEEGATYEQYF. The CDR3 nucleotides read TGCAGCGTTGAAGAAGGGGCTACCTACGAGCAGTACTTC. The chain recombines TRBV29-1 with TRBJ2-7, with a weak D call TRBD1 (5 bases). The germline V and J ends were trimmed by 0 bases and 2 bases, with 8 bases remaining between them. Germline lookup yields CDR1 SQVTM and CDR2 ANQGSEA. The CDR3 contains 13 residues.